Following are 4 T cell receptor beta chains from one sample sequenced in a study of blood T cell repertoires in COVID-19. The protocol was immunoSEQ multiplex PCR, while the TCRdb copy is restricted to in-frame clones and leaves out a portion. The table records 180,000 or so clones, about 85% of them present only once. The material sequenced was peripheral blood. The source is a woman older than 75 with acute or convalescent COVID-19.

The chain couples TRBV5-8 to TRBJ1-1; D may be TRBD1 (6 bases). Trimming removed 4 bases at V and 1 base at J, with 11 bases between. Germline assignment: CDR1 SGHTS and CDR2 YDEGEE. The CDR3 has 14 residues. CDR3 DNA sequence: TGTGCCAGCAGCGCTGGGACACCGAACACTGAAGCTTTCTTT. This translates into CASSAGTPNTEAFF.

V usage is TRBV6-4 and J usage is TRBJ1-1; 10 bases match TRBD1. The CDR3 runs to 14 residues. The J segment lost 10 bases and the V segment lost 3 bases, leaving 8 bases of the junction unmatched. Germline CDR1 reads MRHNA; CDR2 reads SNTAGT. CDR3 sequence (DNA): TGTGCCAGCAGTGAACGGGACAGGGGAGCAGGAGCTTTCTTT. This gives the protein CASSERDRGAGAFF.

The chain joins TRBV6-5 to TRBJ2-1, with TRBD2 as a possible D gene (5 bases). The CDR3 has 15 residues. V dropped 2 bases and J dropped 4 bases, with 12 bases sitting between them. In germline, CDR1 is MNHEY, CDR2 SVGAGI. The DNA for the CDR3 is TGTGCCAGCAGTTACGCTGGATCGGGGTACAATGAGCAGTTCTTC. This encodes CASSYAGSGYNEQFF.

In the case of this clone: The sample contains more than one DNA sequence encoding this CDR3. The V gene is TRBV29-1, the J gene TRBJ1-1; 7 bases are shared with TRBD1. Germline-derived CDR1 and CDR2 are SQVTM and ANQGSEA. The V segment lost 5 bases and the J segment 5 bases; nucleotides outside the gene matches: 5. The length of the CDR3 is 12 residues. DNA for the CDR3: TGCAGCGTTCGAACAGGGGTAACTGAAGCTTTCTTT. Protein product: CSVRTGVTEAFF.